Listed here are 28 T cell receptor beta chains from one sample, sequenced in a study of T cells expressing NK-cell markers. TCRdb re-called the 5' RACE reads, yielding one record per CDR3 amino acid sequence without DNA. This sample lists 300,000 to 500,000 distinct CDR3 sequences; its ten largest clones have around 10%. Sequencing was performed on blood T cells: a sorted CD56 or NKG2C T cell subset, CD4+ or CD8+ T cells, or bulk PBMC T cells (not recorded which). These receptors all come from a woman aged 50 to 60 in good health.

The rearrangement links TRBV20-1 to TRBJ2-3. CDR1 DFQATT and CDR2 SNEGSKA come from the germline V gene (reference sequence). The length of the CDR3 is 16 residues. This CDR3 reads CSATPSEGYDTDTQYF.

The chain combines TRBV14 with TRBJ1-1; TCRdb lists TRBD1, though no DNA is available to test this call. The CDR3 is made up of 14 amino acids. CDR1 and CDR2 from the germline V gene are SGHDN and FVKESK. This chain's CDR3 is CASSPLRDGTEAFF.

The chain combines TRBV3-1 with TRBJ2-4; lacking DNA, the TRBD2 call made by TCRdb goes unchecked. This CDR3 comprises 18 residues. Germline loops: CDR1 LGHDT, CDR2 YNNKEL (reference sequence). The CDR3 spells CASSSRLAGRGSKNIQYF.

The gene calls are TRBV29-1 and TRBJ2-5; there is no DNA to check the TCRdb D call of TRBD2. The CDR3 consists of 11 residues. Germline loops: CDR1 SQVTM, CDR2 ANQGSEA. CDR3 sequence reads: CSGGLGETQYF.

This chain links TRBV20-1 with TRBJ2-3; without DNA, the TCRdb call of TRBD2 cannot be checked. The CDR3 is 15 amino acids. In germline, CDR1 is DFQATT, CDR2 SNEGSKA (reference sequence). CDR3 sequence reads: CSASRTAGAVDTQYF.

This chain joins TRBV29-1 and TRBJ2-1. CDR1 and CDR2 (germline): SQVTM, ANQGSEA. CDR3 length: 16 amino acids. Here the CDR3 reads CSVEDFGRRSRNEQFF.

The chain employs TRBV30 and TRBJ2-4; TCRdb's D gene call, TRBD2, goes unchecked for lack of DNA. This CDR3 region has 15 residues. Per germline, CDR1 GTSNPN and CDR2 SVGIG (reference sequence). This chain's CDR3 is CAWSVAGAGGNIQYF.

CDR3 sequence: CSASFPGGNSPLHF. The chain carries TRBV29-1 and TRBJ1-6; without DNA, the TCRdb call of TRBD1 cannot be checked. The CDR3 consists of 14 residues. Germline CDR1 and CDR2: SQVTM and ANQGSEA.

The J gene is TRBJ2-7, the V gene TRBV10-3. Germline CDR1 is ENHRY and CDR2 is SYGVKD. The CDR3 is 11 amino acids. CDR3 sequence: CAIRDSYEQYF.

V gene TRBV20-1 combines with J gene TRBJ1-2. In germline, CDR1 is DFQATT, CDR2 SNEGSKA (reference sequence). The CDR3 contains 14 residues. The CDR3 spells CSARGADFNYGYTF.

This chain links TRBV6-1 with TRBJ2-1; no DNA is available, so the TRBD1 call from TCRdb remains unchecked. CDR1 and CDR2 (germline): MNHNS, SASEGT. This CDR3 is built from 15 residues. The CDR3 spells CASSDRGYRLNEQFF.

J is TRBJ1-4 and V is TRBV10-3; TCRdb lists TRBD1, though no DNA is available to test this call. This CDR3 region has 14 residues. Germline values: CDR1 ENHRY, CDR2 SYGVKD. This chain's CDR3 is CAISEGTRNEKLFF.

The CDR3 protein is CSARDERRTYEQYF. The rearrangement links TRBV20-1 to TRBJ2-7. The CDR3 sequence is 14 residues long. Germline-derived CDR1 and CDR2 are DFQATT and SNEGSKA (reference sequence).

V and J are TRBV4-1 and TRBJ2-1. Germline CDR1 and CDR2: MGHRA and YSYEKL. The length of the CDR3 is 15 residues. This CDR3 reads CASSQDRLTDNEQFF.

V gene TRBV2 combines with J gene TRBJ1-4; TCRdb reports TRBD1, a call that lacks DNA to check it against. The CDR3 consists of 14 residues. CDR1 SNHLY and CDR2 FYNNEI come from the germline V gene. The CDR3 region is CASSEQGVNEKLFF.

The chain combines TRBV9 with TRBJ1-2. CDR3 size: 18 residues. Germline CDR1 and CDR2: SGDLS and YYNGEE. The CDR3 loop reads CASSVGLGRGLPNYGYTF.

The CDR3 loop is CASSQDGGVWGYTF. The chain carries TRBV4-1 and TRBJ1-2; TCRdb calls TRBD1, which cannot be checked without DNA. CDR3 length equals 14 residues. CDR1 MGHRA and CDR2 YSYEKL come from the germline V gene.

The J gene is TRBJ2-7, the V gene TRBV4-1; TCRdb selects TRBD1, and the lack of DNA leaves this call unchecked. The CDR3 totals 14 residues. Germline values: CDR1 MGHRA, CDR2 YSYEKL. CDR3 region: CASSRGTGISEQYF.

The chain recombines TRBV10-3 with TRBJ2-5; no DNA is available, so the TRBD2 call from TCRdb remains unchecked. Germline values: CDR1 ENHRY, CDR2 SYGVKD. CDR3 length: 16 amino acids. The CDR3 region is CAISVYAAGGGETQYF.

The chain has TRBV2 and TRBJ2-1. This CDR3 is 16 amino acids long. Germline values: CDR1 SNHLY, CDR2 FYNNEI. CDR3 protein: CASSEMGLLSYNEQFF.

The chain joins TRBV27 to TRBJ1-4. Germline-derived CDR1 and CDR2 are MNHEY and SMNVEV (reference sequence). The CDR3 covers 16 residues. The CDR3: CASSSLWRGENEKLFF. Supplemented by reference TRBV27 and TRBJ1-4, the full variable domain reads EAQVTQNPRYLITVTGKKLTVTCSQNMNHEYMSWYRQDPGLGLRQIYYSMNVEVTDKGDVPEGYKVSRKEKRNFPLILESPSPNQTSLYFCASSSLWRGENEKLFFGSGTQLSVL.

V and J are TRBV4-1 and TRBJ2-1. Germline V gene lookup returns CDR1 MGHRA and CDR2 YSYEKL. There are 15 residues in the CDR3. CDR3 sequence reads: CASSQEREPFNEQFF.

V usage is TRBV7-2 and J usage is TRBJ2-3; the TCRdb D gene call, TRBD2, has no DNA to confirm it. The CDR3 runs 17 residues. The germline V gene has CDR1 SGHTA and CDR2 FQGNSA. CDR3 in amino acids: CASSSWTSGRVRNTQYF. The entire variable domain, with the rest obtained from reference TRBV7-2 and TRBJ2-3, is as follows: GAGVSQSPSNKVTEKGKDVELRCDPISGHTALYWYRQSLGQGLEFLIYFQGNSAPDKSGLPSDRFSAERTGGSVSTLTIQRTQQEDSAVYLCASSSWTSGRVRNTQYFGPGTRLTVL.

The gene calls are TRBV7-9 and TRBJ1-1. The CDR3 totals 12 residues. Germline V CDR1 and CDR2: SEHNR, FQNEAQ (reference sequence). The CDR3 protein is CASRQQNTEAFF.

This chain uses TRBV10-2 with TRBJ2-7. Looked up from germline, CDR1 is WSHSY and CDR2 is SAAADI. The CDR3 consists of 13 residues. The CDR3: CASSGDWSYEQYF.

The chain has TRBV5-1 and TRBJ2-1. Germline V lookup: CDR1 SGHRS, CDR2 YFSETQ. This CDR3 has 12 amino acids. This CDR3 reads CASRYSLNEQFF.

The V call is TRBV12-3 or TRBV12-4, the J call TRBJ2-2; TCRdb proposes TRBD1, but this gene call is untestable without DNA. The CDR3 sequence is 14 residues long. CDR3 amino acids: CASIAGSGTGELFF.

The rearrangement links TRBV6-1 to TRBJ1-6. CDR3 length: 15 amino acids. Germline lookup yields CDR1 MNHNS and CDR2 SASEGT. CDR3 region: CASGVGSVYNSPLHF.